The present T cell receptor (beta chain) was sequenced within a study of T cell responses to AZD1222 COVID-19 vaccine. Only in-frame clones appear in the TCRdb table, and some are missing; sequencing was by immunoSEQ multiplex PCR. Of 200,000 to 300,000 clones detected, 93% appear once; the ten largest clones hold 0.5% to 0.65%. The CDR3 runs to 13 residues. V was pared by 5 bases and J by 3 bases, with 11 bases between. The germline gives CDR1 SGHTA, CDR2 FQGNSA. This chain links TRBV7-2 with TRBJ2-7; D gene ambiguous. The source material was peripheral blood, sampled on day 0 of AZD1222 vaccination. The receptor was derived from an adult in good health. CDR3 bases: TGTGCCAGCAGCCCAAGCCCTAGCTACGAGCAGTACTTC. As protein: CASSPSPSYEQYF.